This is a list of T cell receptor beta chains from one sample in a study of T cells expressing NK-cell markers. TCRdb reprocessed the 5' RACE reads and stores each CDR3 protein as one record, lacking DNA. Its table records 550,000 to 600,000 distinct CDR3 sequences. Sequenced sample: blood T cells: a sorted CD56 or NKG2C T cell subset, CD4+ or CD8+ T cells, or bulk PBMC T cells (not recorded which). The source of these receptors is a man between 18 and 29 years old in good health. Each CDR3 is given with its conserved first and last residue. Fields, in order: J gene, V gene, CDR3 protein.

TRBJ2-5	TRBV21-1	CASSKVHRSPETQYF
TRBJ2-1	TRBV5-1	CASSGTYYNEQFF
TRBJ2-4	TRBV6-1	CASSESGLALFLQYF
TRBJ2-1	TRBV5-1	CASSLALAGREQFF
TRBJ2-5	TRBV5-1	CASSPGQGLETQYF
TRBJ2-3	TRBV5-5	CASSLRLAGGPNTQYF
TRBJ2-5	TRBV5-5	CASSFGREETQYF
TRBJ1-3	TRBV28	CASSFRPGGMGNTIYF
TRBJ2-7	TRBV7-8	CASSLVGQGSYEQYF
TRBJ2-1	TRBV9	CASSPRGLASPYNEQFF
TRBJ1-5	TRBV12-3/TRBV12-4	CASSLTDGNQHF
TRBJ2-7	TRBV4-3	CASSQDLGQGLYF
TRBJ2-7	TRBV28	CASSSVGTSGSRPYEQYF
TRBJ1-1	TRBV29-1	CSARGGTGGKGNTEAFF
TRBJ1-6	TRBV9	CASSVGQGRGSPLHF
TRBJ2-2	TRBV29-1	CSVEKQNSGELFF
TRBJ2-1	TRBV6-5	CASSYGDSRDEQFF
TRBJ2-2	TRBV25-1	CASSDHPGQNTGELFF
TRBJ2-1	TRBV5-1	CASSSTILDNEQFF
TRBJ2-1	TRBV29-1	CSVKGVTPYNEQFF
TRBJ2-1	TRBV27	CASRGFSGRAYNEQFF
TRBJ2-2	TRBV4-2	CASSQDLRREVANTGELFF
TRBJ2-7	TRBV20-1	CSGHSGYEQYF
TRBJ2-1	TRBV6-6	CASSYVSSEQFF
TRBJ2-1	TRBV5-1	CASIGSWGKDYNEQFF
TRBJ2-7	TRBV12-3/TRBV12-4	CASSRTGADEQYF
TRBJ2-2	TRBV21-1	CASSKEVLINTGELFF
TRBJ2-7	TRBV5-6	CASSSTTRLNEQYF
TRBJ2-1	TRBV5-4	CASSGVSGRALRDEQFF
TRBJ1-5	TRBV27	CASSPLERTEPQHF
TRBJ2-1	TRBV11-2	CASSLGISGSWSYNEQFF
TRBJ2-3	TRBV12-3/TRBV12-4	CASSPRPGRGTDTQYF
TRBJ2-1	TRBV12-3/TRBV12-4	CASARDFRNEQFF
TRBJ1-1	TRBV6-8	CDATGRTEAFF
TRBJ2-3	TRBV7-9	CASSSISGATDTQYF
TRBJ2-2	TRBV7-6	CASSWKREGPDTGELFF
TRBJ2-5	TRBV28	CASSPPPEAYQETQYF
TRBJ1-2	TRBV12-5	CASGLQGLEGYTF
TRBJ2-7	TRBV19	CASSTGRGKNEQYF
TRBJ2-1	TRBV6-5	CASSYTLWRQGQFF
TRBJ2-3	TRBV5-6	CASSQGARPGSDTQYF
TRBJ2-5	TRBV27	CASSLSAYRGQETQYF
TRBJ2-4	TRBV15	CATSRDFRLGTKNIQYF
TRBJ2-1	TRBV27	CASWRDLVYNEQFF
TRBJ1-4	TRBV7-9	CASSLATGGGAELFF
TRBJ2-3	TRBV30	CAYVAGGLSLYF